The 29 T cell receptor beta chains given below trace back to one sample, sequenced in a study of T cell changes during pregnancy in multiple sclerosis. Method: immunoSEQ multiplex PCR; TCRdb's copy keeps in-frame clones and lacks some. This sample has 15,000 to 20,000 clones, with around 90% found just once. This specimen was CD8+ T cells from peripheral blood mononuclear cells, taken after pregnancy. These receptor sequences come from a female donor in good health, enrolled as a control in a pregnancy study.

The chain links TRBV27 to TRBJ2-1; 8 nucleotides line up with TRBD1. V shed 5 bases and J 3 bases; nucleotides not matched to a gene: 15. Per germline, CDR1 MNHEY and CDR2 SMNVEV (reference sequence). The CDR3 consists of 18 residues. CDR3 region: CASSTTPGRQGFYNEQFF. In DNA form, the CDR3 reads TGTGCCAGCAGTACGACTCCGGGGCGACAGGGGTTCTACAATGAGCAGTTCTTC.

The chain couples TRBV4-1 to TRBJ1-1; the D is unclear. The CDR3 is made up of 18 amino acids. The V end was cut by 1 base, the J end by 2 bases, with 20 bases between. CDR1 and CDR2 (germline): MGHRA, YSYEKL. This chain's CDR3 is CASSQVLMLGRINTEAFF. CDR3 DNA sequence: TGCGCCAGCAGCCAAGTGTTGATGTTGGGCAGGATAAACACTGAAGCTTTCTTT.

The CDR3 loop reads CASSYSEISYNEQFF. CDR3 in DNA: TGTGCCAGCAGCTATAGCGAAATCTCCTACAATGAGCAGTTCTTC. This chain links TRBV7-9 with TRBJ2-1; tentative D call: TRBD2 (5 bases). This CDR3 spans 15 amino acids. Germline assignment: CDR1 SEHNR and CDR2 FQNEAQ (reference sequence). V was pared by 4 bases and J by 0 bases, with 10 bases between.

About this clone: One junction end disagrees with the germline gene, perhaps due to a read error. CDR3 nucleotide sequence: TGTGCCACCAGCCCCCGAGGGCTAGCTGACTCCCACGAGCAGTACTTC. Its protein is CATSPRGLADSHEQYF. The chain joins TRBV15 to TRBJ2-7; maybe TRBD2 (5 bases). This CDR3 spans 16 amino acids. The germline V gene has CDR1 LNHNV and CDR2 YYDKDF (reference sequence).

This clone appeared once. This sequence joins TRBV7-8 and TRBJ2-1; 7 nucleotides align to TRBD2. With 3 bases clipped from V and 7 bases from J, the junction kept 15 bases outside the gene matches. This CDR3 has 17 residues. Germline CDR1 reads SGHVS; CDR2 reads FQNEAQ. The CDR3 DNA reads as TGTGCCAGCAGCTTTTGGGGAGGGAGTCAAACAACGAATGAGCAGTTCTTC. It codes for CASSFWGGSQTTNEQFF.

The rearrangement links TRBV7-9 to TRBJ1-2, with 8 bases identical to TRBD1. The CDR3 length is 13 residues. Trimming at V came to 7 bases and at J to 6 bases, leaving 7 bases not matched to a gene. Germline V gives CDR1 SEHNR, CDR2 FQNEAQ (reference sequence). CDR3 in amino acids: CASNLGQGDGYTF. CDR3 in DNA: TGTGCCAGCAACCTAGGACAGGGAGATGGCTACACCTTC.

V and J are TRBV7-9 and TRBJ1-2, with TRBD1 as a possible D gene (5 bases). This CDR3 has 15 amino acids. V lost 1 base to trimming and J lost 6 bases, with 15 bases between them. The germline CDR1 and CDR2 sequences are SEHNR and FQNEAQ (reference sequence). The CDR3 DNA is TGTGCCAGCAGCTTAGGGGAGGCAGCCAGGGATGGCTACACCTTC. Its protein is CASSLGEAARDGYTF.

V gene TRBV6-1 combines with J gene TRBJ2-3, with 9 bases lining up with TRBD2. With V trimmed by 2 bases and J by 2 bases, 5 bases remained unmatched. CDR1 is MNHNS and CDR2 is SASEGT in the germline V gene. The CDR3 has 16 amino acids. The CDR3 loop is CASSESAGGVTDTQYF. CDR3 sequence (DNA): TGTGCCAGCAGTGAATCGGCGGGAGGGGTCACAGATACGCAGTATTTT.

This clone occurred once. The chain couples TRBV27 to TRBJ1-2, with 8 bases aligning to TRBD1. There are 15 residues in the CDR3. V shed 5 bases, J shed 6 bases, and the junction held 11 bases outside the gene matches. Germline CDR1 and CDR2: MNHEY and SMNVEV (reference sequence). The CDR3 nucleotides read TGTGCCAGCAGTCACGACAGGGGAAGTGGAGATGGCTACACCTTC. Protein: CASSHDRGSGDGYTF.

This rearrangement joins TRBV9 to TRBJ2-7; TRBD2 matches at 9 bases. Germline V gives CDR1 SGDLS, CDR2 YYNGEE. V was pared by 0 bases and J by 2 bases, with 6 bases of the junction left unmatched. The CDR3 is made up of 16 amino acids. The CDR3 sequence is CASSVGGRGGTYEQYF. CDR3 bases: TGTGCCAGCAGCGTAGGCGGGCGGGGGGGGACCTACGAGCAGTACTTC.

The rearrangement joins TRBV29-1 to TRBJ1-1; maybe TRBD1 (5 bases). This CDR3 has 11 residues. Germline assignment: CDR1 SQVTM and CDR2 ANQGSEA. Trimming took 5 bases from V and 1 from J, leaving 5 bases between them. CDR3 amino acids: CSVRGNTEAFF. In nucleotides, the CDR3 is TGCAGCGTTAGGGGGAACACTGAAGCTTTCTTT.

The genes are TRBV6-1 and TRBJ2-7; D unresolved. V was shortened by 1 base and J by 5 bases, with 15 bases between the two germline ends. Germline V gene lookup returns CDR1 MNHNS and CDR2 SASEGT. The CDR3 contains 15 residues. In DNA, the CDR3 is TGTGCCAGCAGTGAAGGGGTCGGGTCGGTCGACGAGCAGTACTTC. It translates to CASSEGVGSVDEQYF.

The chain is built from TRBV6-4 and TRBJ1-4, with 9 bases lining up with TRBD1. V gave up 0 bases and J gave up 6 bases; unmatched junction bases: 2. There are 15 residues in the CDR3. CDR1 MRHNA and CDR2 SNTAGT come from the germline V gene. The CDR3 here is CASSDSTGGHEKLFF. The DNA of the CDR3 is TGTGCCAGCAGTGACTCAACAGGGGGCCATGAAAAACTGTTTTTT.

The chain links TRBV30 to TRBJ1-4; TRBD1 is a possible D gene (5 bases). Germline V gives CDR1 GTSNPN, CDR2 SVGIG (reference sequence). The CDR3 extends over 14 amino acids. V dropped 0 bases and J dropped 7 bases, with 12 bases sitting between them. The CDR3 region has the DNA TGTGCCTGGAGTGTAGGACTAGGGGTTGAAAAACTGTTTTTT. Residues: CAWSVGLGVEKLFF. Complete variable domain (other parts from reference TRBV30 and TRBJ1-4): SQTIHQWPATLVQPVGSPLSLECTVEGTSNPNLYWYRQAAGRGLQLLFYSVGIGQISSEVPQNLSASRPQDRQFILSSKKLLLSDSGFYLCAWSVGLGVEKLFFGSGTQLSVL.

This clone was observed a handful of times. The genes are TRBV18 and TRBJ2-1; D might be TRBD1 (6 bases). Trimming shortened V by 3 bases and J by 4 bases, and 7 bases separated the two germline ends. Per the germline V gene, CDR1 is KGHSH and CDR2 is LQKENI. The CDR3 contains 13 residues. The chain's CDR3 is CASSPTGYNEQFF. CDR3 DNA: TGTGCCAGCTCACCGACAGGTTACAATGAGCAGTTCTTC.

The rearrangement links TRBV6-1 to TRBJ2-7; 9 positions agree with TRBD1. The CDR3 is made up of 13 amino acids. Germline V CDR1 and CDR2: MNHNS, SASEGT. With V trimmed by 6 bases and J by 5 bases, 5 bases remained unmatched. This chain's CDR3 is CASSFDRGNEQYF. CDR3 nucleotide sequence: TGTGCCAGCAGCTTTGACAGGGGGAACGAGCAGTACTTC.

This clone was observed a single time. The rearrangement links TRBV19 to TRBJ1-1, with D perhaps TRBD1 (5 bases). Germline V CDR1 and CDR2: LNHDA, SQIVND (reference sequence). With 7 bases removed from V and 1 base from J, the gap between germline ends came to 10 bases. This CDR3 comprises 13 residues. CDR3 bases: TGTGCCAGTATCCACGGGGGGAACACTGAAGCTTTCTTT. Translating it yields CASIHGGNTEAFF.

The rearrangement joins TRBV5-8 to TRBJ2-1, with 7 bases lining up with TRBD2. The germline V gene has CDR1 SGHTS and CDR2 YDEGEE. The V segment lost 0 bases and the J segment 7 bases; nucleotides outside the gene matches: 13. The CDR3 totals 17 residues. This chain's CDR3 is CASSLALAGVYRNEQFF. The CDR3 nucleotides read TGTGCCAGCAGCTTGGCGTTGGCGGGAGTATATAGGAATGAGCAGTTCTTC.

The V gene is TRBV28, the J gene TRBJ1-5; D may be TRBD1 (5 bases). The CDR3 covers 14 residues. Per germline, CDR1 MDHEN and CDR2 SYDVKM. The germline V and J ends were trimmed by 3 bases and 6 bases, with 12 bases remaining between them. CDR3 sequence reads: CASSLMGLGQPQHF. CDR3 nucleotide sequence: TGTGCCAGCAGTTTGATGGGACTCGGTCAGCCCCAGCATTTT. Filled out from reference TRBV28 and TRBJ1-5, the complete variable domain reads DVKVTQSSRYLVKRTGEKVFLECVQDMDHENMFWYRQDPGLGLRLIYFSYDVKMKEKGDIPEGYSVSREKKERFSLILESASTNQTSMYLCASSLMGLGQPQHFGDGTRLSIL.

This rearrangement joins TRBV19 to TRBJ2-7, with 12 bases lining up with TRBD2. Germline CDR1 and CDR2: LNHDA and SQIVND (reference sequence). There are 15 residues in the CDR3. V dropped 4 bases and J dropped 4; count of bases not matched to a gene: 5. CDR3 protein: CASSTSGTSGYEQYF. In DNA form, the CDR3 reads TGTGCCAGTAGTACCTCGGGGACTAGCGGGTACGAGCAGTACTTC.

In regard to this clone: The sample contains more than one DNA sequence encoding this CDR3. The chain has TRBV6-1 and TRBJ1-2, with 7 bases lining up with TRBD1. CDR1 and CDR2 from the germline V gene are MNHNS and SASEGT. J gave up 2 bases and V 3 bases, and 9 bases lay outside the gene matches. CDR3 length: 16 residues. CDR3 sequence reads: CASSDLWTGGNYGYTF. In DNA form, the CDR3 reads TGTGCCAGCAGTGACCTTTGGACAGGCGGAAACTATGGCTACACCTTC.

The chain joins TRBV4-1 to TRBJ1-5; D is uncertain. This CDR3 contains 14 residues. Trimming removed 4 bases from V and 9 bases from J, with 16 bases in between. CDR1 and CDR2 (germline): MGHRA, YSYEKL. Here the CDR3 DNA reads TGCGCCAGCAGCCCCATCCTAGCCTCTAGGCCCCAGCATTTT. Protein: CASSPILASRPQHF.

In its sample, this clone is medium-sized (0.01 to 0.1%). This chain links TRBV7-9 with TRBJ2-7, with 11 positions matching TRBD1. CDR3 length: 14 residues. Germline V CDR1 and CDR2: SEHNR, FQNEAQ (reference sequence). V was pared by 7 bases and J by 5 bases, with 7 bases of the junction left unmatched. CDR3 coding DNA: TGTGCCAGCACCCCCGGGACAGGGGGTCACGAGCAGTACTTC. The encoded protein is CASTPGTGGHEQYF.

The V and J genes are TRBV4-1 and TRBJ2-7; 8 bases map to TRBD1. There are 17 residues in the CDR3. CDR1 and CDR2 (germline): MGHRA, YSYEKL. V was pared by 0 bases and J by 1 base, with 8 bases of the junction left unmatched. The DNA of the CDR3 is TGCGCCAGCAGCCAAGACGAGACAGGGGTCCCTTCCTACGAGCAGTACTTC. Its protein product is CASSQDETGVPSYEQYF.

This chain joins TRBV7-8 and TRBJ2-6; the D is unclear. CDR1 is SGHVS and CDR2 is FQNEAQ in the germline V gene. The V gene lost 5 bases and the J gene lost 0 bases, with 8 bases spanning the gap. The CDR3 totals 15 residues. The CDR3 DNA is TGTGCCAGCAGCCCCCACAACTCTGGGGCCAACGTCCTGACTTTC. Translated: CASSPHNSGANVLTF.

The chain carries TRBV7-9 and TRBJ2-5; D perhaps matches TRBD2 (6 bases). Germline lookup yields CDR1 SEHNR and CDR2 FQNEAQ (reference sequence). The V end lost 5 bases, the J end lost 5 bases, and 15 bases lay between the germline ends. This CDR3 is 14 amino acids long. Here the CDR3 DNA reads TGTGCCAGCAGCCCACCCTATGCGGGGGAGACCCAGTACTTC. Protein: CASSPPYAGETQYF.

This clone was picked up a small number of times. V is TRBV2 and J is TRBJ1-1; D call uncertain. Germline CDR1 and CDR2: SNHLY and FYNNEI. The V gene lost 5 bases and the J gene lost 4 bases, with 17 bases spanning the gap. This CDR3 has 15 amino acids. The CDR3 region is CASSPGDIMPTEAFF. CDR3 in DNA: TGTGCCAGCAGTCCCGGGGATATTATGCCCACTGAAGCTTTCTTT.

The chain carries TRBV9 and TRBJ2-5; 12 bases line up with TRBD2. There are 16 residues in the CDR3. The germline CDR1 and CDR2 sequences are SGDLS and YYNGEE. Trimming cost V 3 bases and J 5 bases; bases outside gene matches: 8. CDR3 DNA: TGTGCCAGCAGCGCCGCTACTAGCGGGGGGAGGGAGACCCAGTACTTC. The encoded protein is CASSAATSGGRETQYF.

The gene calls are TRBV6-1 and TRBJ1-1, with D perhaps matching TRBD1 (5 bases). CDR3 size: 18 residues. Germline CDR1 MNHNS, CDR2 SASEGT. V was trimmed by 0 bases and J by 5 bases, leaving 22 bases between them. The CDR3 coding sequence is TGTGCCAGCAGTGAAGCATGGTTAGGGGCCGACCGAGGTACTGAAGCTTTCTTT. Translating gives CASSEAWLGADRGTEAFF.